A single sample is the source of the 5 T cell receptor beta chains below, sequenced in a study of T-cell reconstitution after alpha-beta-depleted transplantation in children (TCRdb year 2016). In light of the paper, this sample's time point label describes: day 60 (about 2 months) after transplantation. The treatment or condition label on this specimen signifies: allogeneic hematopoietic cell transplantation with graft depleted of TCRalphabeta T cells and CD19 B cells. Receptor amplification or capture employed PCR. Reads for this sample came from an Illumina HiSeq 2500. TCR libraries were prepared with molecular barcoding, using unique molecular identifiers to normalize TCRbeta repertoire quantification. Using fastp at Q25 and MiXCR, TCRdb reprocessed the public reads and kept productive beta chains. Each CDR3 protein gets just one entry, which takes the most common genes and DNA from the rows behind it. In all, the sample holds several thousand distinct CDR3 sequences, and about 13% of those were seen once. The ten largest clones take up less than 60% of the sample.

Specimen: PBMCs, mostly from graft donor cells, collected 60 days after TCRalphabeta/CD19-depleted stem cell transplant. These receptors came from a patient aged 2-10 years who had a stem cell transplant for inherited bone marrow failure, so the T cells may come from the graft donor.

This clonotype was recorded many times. Here the CDR3 reads CSVEDWAGHQRGYTF. CDR3 DNA sequence: TGCAGCGTTGAAGATTGGGCAGGCCATCAGAGGGGCTACACCTTC. V and J are TRBV29-1 and TRBJ1-2; D is undetermined. Germline-derived CDR1 and CDR2 are SQVTM and ANQGSEA. The CDR3 runs to 15 residues. The V and J ends lost 0 bases and 8 bases respectively, with 19 bases between them.

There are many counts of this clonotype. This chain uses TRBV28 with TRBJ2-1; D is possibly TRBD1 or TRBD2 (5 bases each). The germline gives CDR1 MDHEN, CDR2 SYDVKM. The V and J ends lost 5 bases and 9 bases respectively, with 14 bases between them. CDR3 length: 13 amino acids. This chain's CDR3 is CASSRDPEGEQFF. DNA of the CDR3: TGTGCCAGCAGTCGGGACCCGGAAGGTGAGCAGTTCTTC.

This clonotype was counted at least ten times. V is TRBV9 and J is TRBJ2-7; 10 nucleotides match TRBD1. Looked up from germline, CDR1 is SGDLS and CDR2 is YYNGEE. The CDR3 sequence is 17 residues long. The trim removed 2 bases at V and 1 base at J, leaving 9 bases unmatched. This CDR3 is CASSVKPRGQGSYEQYF. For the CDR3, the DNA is TGTGCCAGCAGCGTCAAGCCGCGGGGACAGGGGTCCTACGAGCAGTACTTC.

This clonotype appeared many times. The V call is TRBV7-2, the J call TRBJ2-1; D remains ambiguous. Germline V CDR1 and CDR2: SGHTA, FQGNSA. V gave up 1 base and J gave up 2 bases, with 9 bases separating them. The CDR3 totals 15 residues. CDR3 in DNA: TGTGCCAGCAGCTTAGTCCCCGGAGCCTACAATGAGCAGTTCTTC. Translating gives CASSLVPGAYNEQFF.

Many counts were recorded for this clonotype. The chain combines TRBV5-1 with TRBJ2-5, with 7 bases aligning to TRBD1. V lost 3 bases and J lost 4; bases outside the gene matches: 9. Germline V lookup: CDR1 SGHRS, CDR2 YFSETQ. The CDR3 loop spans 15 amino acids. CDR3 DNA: TGCGCCAGCAGCTCTTACTCTGGACAGGCAGAGACCCAGTACTTC. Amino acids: CASSSYSGQAETQYF.